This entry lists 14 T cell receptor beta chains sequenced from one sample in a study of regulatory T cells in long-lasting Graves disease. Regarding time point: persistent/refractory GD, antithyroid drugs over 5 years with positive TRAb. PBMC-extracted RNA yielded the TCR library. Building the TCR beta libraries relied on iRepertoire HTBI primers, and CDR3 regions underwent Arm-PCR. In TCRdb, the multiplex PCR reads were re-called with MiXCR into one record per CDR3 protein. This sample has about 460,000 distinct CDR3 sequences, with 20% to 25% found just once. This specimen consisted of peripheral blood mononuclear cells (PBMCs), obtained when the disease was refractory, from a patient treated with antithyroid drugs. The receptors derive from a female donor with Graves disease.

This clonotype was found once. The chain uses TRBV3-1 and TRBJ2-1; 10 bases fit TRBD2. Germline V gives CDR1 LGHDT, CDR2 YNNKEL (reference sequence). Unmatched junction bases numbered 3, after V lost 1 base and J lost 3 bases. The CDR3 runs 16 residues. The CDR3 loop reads CASSQARLAGYNEQFF. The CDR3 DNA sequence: TGTGCCAGCAGCCAAGCCCGACTAGCGGGCTACAATGAGCAGTTCTTC.

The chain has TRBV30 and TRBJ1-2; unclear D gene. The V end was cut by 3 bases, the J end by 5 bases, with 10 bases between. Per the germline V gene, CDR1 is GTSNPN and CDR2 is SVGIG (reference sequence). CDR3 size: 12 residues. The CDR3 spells CAWRWALYGYTF. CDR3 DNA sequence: TGTGCCTGGAGATGGGCTCTTTATGGCTACACCTTC.

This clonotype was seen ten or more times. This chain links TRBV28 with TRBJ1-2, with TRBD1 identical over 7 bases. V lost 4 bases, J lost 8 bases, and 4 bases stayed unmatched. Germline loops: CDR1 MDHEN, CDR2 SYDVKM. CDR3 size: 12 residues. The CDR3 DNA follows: TGTGCCAGCAGTTCCGGGACAGCCGGCTACACCTTC. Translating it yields CASSSGTAGYTF.

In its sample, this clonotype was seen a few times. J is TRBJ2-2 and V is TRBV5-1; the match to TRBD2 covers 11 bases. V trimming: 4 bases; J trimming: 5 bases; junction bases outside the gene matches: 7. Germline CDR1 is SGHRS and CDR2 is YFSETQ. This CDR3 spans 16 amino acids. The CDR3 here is CASSPTSGSQTGELFF. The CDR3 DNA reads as TGCGCCAGCAGCCCCACTAGCGGGAGTCAAACCGGGGAGCTGTTTTTT.

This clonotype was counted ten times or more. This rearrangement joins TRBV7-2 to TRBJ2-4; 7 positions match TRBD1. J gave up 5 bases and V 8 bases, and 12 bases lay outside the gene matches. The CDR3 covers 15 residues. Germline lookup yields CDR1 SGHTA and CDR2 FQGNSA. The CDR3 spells CASGKASGQQNIQYF. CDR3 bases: TGTGCCAGCGGAAAGGCTTCGGGACAGCAAAACATTCAGTACTTC.

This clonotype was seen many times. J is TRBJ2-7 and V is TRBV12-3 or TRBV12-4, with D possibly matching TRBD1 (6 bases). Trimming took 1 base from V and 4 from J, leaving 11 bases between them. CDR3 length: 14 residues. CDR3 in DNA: TGTGCCAGCAGTTTAGACACAGGGATGTACGAGCAGTACTTC. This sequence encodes CASSLDTGMYEQYF.

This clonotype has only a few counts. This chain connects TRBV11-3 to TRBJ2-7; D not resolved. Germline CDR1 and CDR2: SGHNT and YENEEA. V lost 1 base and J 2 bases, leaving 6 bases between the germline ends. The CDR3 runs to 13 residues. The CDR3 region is CASSLADPYEQYF. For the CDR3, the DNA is TGTGCCAGCAGCTTAGCGGATCCCTACGAGCAGTACTTC.

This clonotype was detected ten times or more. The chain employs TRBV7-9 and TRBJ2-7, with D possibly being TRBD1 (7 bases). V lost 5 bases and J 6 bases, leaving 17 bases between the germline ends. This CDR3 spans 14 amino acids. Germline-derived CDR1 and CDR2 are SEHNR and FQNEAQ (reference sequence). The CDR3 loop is CASSLDREVPEQYF. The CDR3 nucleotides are TGTGCCAGCAGCCTTGACAGGGAGGTTCCCGAGCAGTACTTC.

The CDR3 is CASSVHTEAFF. Here the CDR3 DNA reads TGTGCCAGTAGTGTGCACACTGAAGCTTTCTTT. This sequence joins TRBV19 and TRBJ1-1; D gene unclear. Per germline, CDR1 LNHDA and CDR2 SQIVND (reference sequence). This CDR3 contains 11 residues. Trimming shortened V by 5 bases and J by 3 bases, and 4 bases separated the two germline ends.

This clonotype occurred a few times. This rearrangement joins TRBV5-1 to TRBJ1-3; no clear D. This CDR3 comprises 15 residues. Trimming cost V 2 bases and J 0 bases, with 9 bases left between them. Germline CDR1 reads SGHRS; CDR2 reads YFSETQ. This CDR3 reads CASSLDVSSGNTIYF. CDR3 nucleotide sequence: TGCGCCAGCAGCTTAGACGTGAGCTCTGGAAACACCATATATTTT.

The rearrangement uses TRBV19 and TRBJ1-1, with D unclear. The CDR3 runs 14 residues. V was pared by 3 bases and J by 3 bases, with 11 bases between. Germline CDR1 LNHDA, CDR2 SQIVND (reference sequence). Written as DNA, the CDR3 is TGTGCCAGTAGTATCAGGCAGCCAGACACTGAAGCTTTCTTT. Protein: CASSIRQPDTEAFF. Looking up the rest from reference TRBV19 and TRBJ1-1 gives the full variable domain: DGGITQSPKYLFRKEGQNVTLSCEQNLNHDAMYWYRQDPGQGLRLIYYSQIVNDFQKGDIAEGYSVSREKKESFPLTVTSAQKNPTAFYLCASSIRQPDTEAFFGQGTRLTVV.

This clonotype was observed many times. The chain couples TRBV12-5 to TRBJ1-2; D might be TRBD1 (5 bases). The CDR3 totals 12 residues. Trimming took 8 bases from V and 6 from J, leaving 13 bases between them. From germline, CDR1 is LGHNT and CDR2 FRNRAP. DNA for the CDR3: TGTGCTAGTAGCCAGGGCGAGGATGGCTACACCTTC. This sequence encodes CASSQGEDGYTF.

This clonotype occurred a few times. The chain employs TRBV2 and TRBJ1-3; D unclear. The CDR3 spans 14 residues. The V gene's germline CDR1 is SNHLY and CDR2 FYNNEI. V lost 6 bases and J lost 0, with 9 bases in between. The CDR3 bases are TGTGCCAGCAGGGCAGGCAGCTCTGGAAACACCATATATTTT. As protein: CASRAGSSGNTIYF.

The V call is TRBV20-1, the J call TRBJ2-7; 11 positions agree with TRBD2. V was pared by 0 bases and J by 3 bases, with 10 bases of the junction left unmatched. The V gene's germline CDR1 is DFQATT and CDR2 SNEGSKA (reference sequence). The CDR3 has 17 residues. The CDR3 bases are TGCAGTGCTAGAGATCTGGGGCTAGCGGGGGGAAACTACGAGCAGTACTTC. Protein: CSARDLGLAGGNYEQYF.